These 18 T cell receptor beta chains share one sample of origin, sequenced in a study of identical twins. From the 5' RACE reads, TCRdb called clonotypes with MiXCR, one entry per CDR3 protein. This sample has about 530,000 distinct CDR3 sequences, with about 20% found just once. Separately, the same data were catalogued under a study of yellow fever vaccine responses in identical twins.

The sample comprised CD4+ T cells sorted from blood. The receptor set was obtained from a young woman in good health.

This chain links TRBV6-1 with TRBJ2-4; 12 bases line up with TRBD2. With 6 bases clipped from V and 0 bases from J, the junction kept 12 bases outside the gene matches. CDR3 length: 19 amino acids. Germline V lookup: CDR1 MNHNS, CDR2 SASEGT. CDR3 sequence (DNA): TGTGCCAGCAGACAAGGGACTAGCGGGTCCTACTTAGCCAAAAACATTCAGTACTTC. Protein: CASRQGTSGSYLAKNIQYF.

The V gene is TRBV7-2, the J gene TRBJ2-7; 14 bases line up with TRBD2. The V gene's germline CDR1 is SGHTA and CDR2 FQGNSA. The CDR3 contains 15 residues. With 4 bases clipped from V and 5 bases from J, the junction kept 4 bases outside the gene matches. CDR3: CASSSGLAGANEQYF. The CDR3 region has the DNA TGTGCCAGCAGCTCGGGACTAGCGGGAGCCAACGAGCAGTACTTC.

The table lists this clonotype with a few counts. The chain has TRBV10-3 and TRBJ2-2; D may match TRBD1 or TRBD2 (5 bases each). The V gene's germline CDR1 is ENHRY and CDR2 SYGVKD. This CDR3 region has 14 residues. The V and J ends lost 11 bases and 0 bases respectively, with 13 bases between them. The CDR3 coding sequence is TGTGCCGTCGGCCGGGGCGCGAACACCGGGGAGCTGTTTTTT. It specifies CAVGRGANTGELFF.

The CDR3 here is CATSDRGGEQETQYF. The CDR3 DNA reads as TGTGCCACCAGTGACAGGGGAGGGGAGCAAGAGACCCAGTACTTC. This sequence joins TRBV24-1 and TRBJ2-5; D possibly corresponds to TRBD2 (7 bases). This CDR3 spans 15 amino acids. The V and J ends lost 4 bases and 2 bases respectively, with 13 bases between them. Germline V gene lookup returns CDR1 KGHDR and CDR2 SFDVKD.

This clonotype occurred a few times. The chain couples TRBV10-3 to TRBJ2-3, with 11 bases identical to TRBD2. The V gene's germline CDR1 is ENHRY and CDR2 SYGVKD. The V segment lost 6 bases and the J segment 7 bases; nucleotides outside the gene matches: 6. The CDR3 spans 14 residues. CDR3 nucleotides: TGTGCCATCAGCCCGGGACTAGCGGAGAATACGCAGTATTTT. This codes for CAISPGLAENTQYF.

This clonotype was seen more than once but under ten times. The chain carries TRBV5-1 and TRBJ2-1; 9 bases line up with TRBD2. The CDR3 contains 15 residues. Germline V gene lookup returns CDR1 SGHRS and CDR2 YFSETQ. V lost 1 base to trimming and J lost 5 bases; unmatched junction nucleotides: 4. CDR3 sequence reads: CASSLQAGGDNEQFF. CDR3 nucleotide sequence: TGCGCCAGCAGCTTGCAAGCGGGAGGTGACAATGAGCAGTTCTTC.

The CDR3 sequence: CASSLFGAKNIQYF. CDR3 nucleotide sequence: TGTGCCAGCAGCTTATTCGGAGCCAAAAACATTCAGTACTTC. This chain joins TRBV7-8 and TRBJ2-4; no clear D. This CDR3 has 14 residues. Germline V gene lookup returns CDR1 SGHVS and CDR2 FQNEAQ. The ends were cut back, 2 bases at V and 0 bases at J, with 5 bases in the middle.

This clonotype has a count of ten or more. The genes are TRBV24-1 and TRBJ2-1; TRBD1 matches 10 bases. The CDR3 runs 16 residues. Trimming cost V 4 bases and J 8 bases; bases outside gene matches: 10. Germline V lookup: CDR1 KGHDR, CDR2 SFDVKD. The CDR3 nucleotides are TGTGCCACCAGTGACCTCCGGGGACAGGGGCGGGATGAGCAGTTCTTC. Protein sequence: CATSDLRGQGRDEQFF.

V and J are TRBV11-1 and TRBJ1-1, with D possibly TRBD1 on 5 matching bases. The V gene lost 5 bases and the J gene lost 1 base, with 5 bases spanning the gap. The CDR3 spans 12 residues. The germline V gene has CDR1 SGHAT and CDR2 FQDESV (reference sequence). The CDR3 sequence: CASSGTNTEAFF. The CDR3, as DNA: TGTGCCAGCAGCGGGACGAACACTGAAGCTTTCTTT.

The V call is TRBV2, the J call TRBJ2-3; TRBD2 agrees at 8 bases. CDR1 SNHLY and CDR2 FYNNEI come from the germline V gene. CDR3 length: 17 amino acids. V dropped 8 bases and J dropped 0; count of bases not matched to a gene: 13. CDR3 bases: TGTGCCAGCGAGCGTGTACTAGCGGAGATAAGCACAGATACGCAGTATTTT. Encoded protein: CASERVLAEISTDTQYF.

This clonotype was recorded a few times. The J gene is TRBJ1-6, the V gene TRBV6-1, with 7 bases that match TRBD1. The CDR3 extends over 16 amino acids. Trimming took 8 bases from V and 5 from J; bases not matched to a gene: 12. Germline CDR1 is MNHNS and CDR2 is SASEGT. The CDR3 nucleotides are TGTGCCAGCTCAGGGGGGAAACAGGGGAATAATTCACCCCTCCACTTT. Translation: CASSGGKQGNNSPLHF.

This clonotype was detected many times. V usage is TRBV25-1 and J usage is TRBJ2-1; perhaps D is TRBD1 or TRBD2 (5 bases each). The CDR3 loop spans 17 amino acids. The V end was cut by 0 bases, the J end by 7 bases, with 19 bases between. Germline-derived CDR1 and CDR2 are MGHDK and SYGVNS. The CDR3 is CASSEYDVGTYANEQFF. The CDR3 DNA reads TGTGCCAGCAGTGAATATGACGTGGGGACGTACGCGAATGAGCAGTTCTTC.

This clonotype was counted a few times. The chain couples TRBV12-3 or TRBV12-4 to TRBJ2-7, with D maybe TRBD1 (5 bases). The length of the CDR3 is 20 residues. Trimming took off 3 bases at V and 2 bases at J, with 29 bases between the two ends. The CDR3 DNA sequence: TGTGCCAGCAGTTTTCACTCCGCCAGGGAAGGCACTTGGTCCCCCTACGAGCAGTACTTC. This gives the protein CASSFHSAREGTWSPYEQYF.

The chain couples TRBV5-1 to TRBJ2-3, with TRBD1 matching over 11 bases. The trim removed 4 bases at V and 5 bases at J, leaving 6 bases unmatched. Germline-derived CDR1 and CDR2 are SGHRS and YFSETQ. CDR3 length equals 15 residues. The CDR3 loop reads CASSNGQGAGDTQYF. DNA for the CDR3: TGCGCCAGCAGCAACGGACAGGGGGCTGGAGATACGCAGTATTTT. The whole variable domain, filled in from reference TRBV5-1 and TRBJ2-3, reads KAGVTQTPRYLIKTRGQQVTLSCSPISGHRSVSWYQQTPGQGLQFLFEYFSETQRNKGNFPGRFSGRQFSNSRSEMNVSTLELGDSALYLCASSNGQGAGDTQYFGPGTRLTVL.

The chain has TRBV24-1 and TRBJ2-1; no clear D gene. There are 12 residues in the CDR3. CDR1 is KGHDR and CDR2 is SFDVKD in the germline V gene. With 9 bases removed from V and 7 bases from J, the gap between germline ends came to 12 bases. In DNA form, the CDR3 reads TGTGCCACCGGTACCCCGAAAAATGAGCAGTTCTTC. This gives the protein CATGTPKNEQFF.

This chain links TRBV18 with TRBJ2-1; TRBD2 might be the D (5 bases). Germline CDR1 and CDR2: KGHSH and LQKENI. This CDR3 is 16 amino acids long. The V end was cut by 6 bases, the J end by 2 bases, with 17 bases between. The CDR3 loop is CASSHGRDPAYNEQFF. The CDR3 coding sequence is TGTGCCAGCTCGCATGGCCGGGATCCTGCCTACAATGAGCAGTTCTTC.

This sequence joins TRBV11-2 and TRBJ2-2; D is ambiguous. Germline V lookup: CDR1 SGHAT, CDR2 FQNNGV. The V end lost 3 bases, the J end lost 0 bases, and 8 bases lay between the germline ends. This CDR3 has 15 residues. For the CDR3, the DNA is TGTGCCAGCAGCTTGAACAGACCGAACACCGGGGAGCTGTTTTTT. It specifies CASSLNRPNTGELFF.

This chain joins TRBV9 and TRBJ2-7, with a tentative D call TRBD2 (5 bases). Germline-derived CDR1 and CDR2 are SGDLS and YYNGEE. The V end lost 0 bases, the J end lost 4 bases, and 8 bases lay between the germline ends. This CDR3 region has 13 residues. The chain's CDR3 is CASSVDRGYEQYF. CDR3 bases: TGTGCCAGCAGCGTAGATCGGGGTTACGAGCAGTACTTC.